One sample yielded the 14 T cell receptor beta chains listed below, sequenced in a study of shared clonotypes between healthy human individuals (dated by TCRdb to the early 2020s). The library was built by means of the immunoSEQ multiplex PCR assay. TCRdb stores this immuneACCESS table with in-frame sequences only. Part of the clones is absent; in the studies checked, under half of the shortfall reflects unresolved V genes, and no reason is known for the rest. In all, the sample holds under 200,000 clones, and roughly 93% of those were seen once. Together, the top ten hold 0.067% of the sample. Specimen: naive CD4+ T cells sorted from blood. The intended sense of this specimen's cell subset or site label: CD45RA+ positively selected. The source of these receptors is a woman in her thirties in good health.

The V and J genes are TRBV29-1 and TRBJ2-1; 10 bases align to TRBD2. CDR3 length: 14 residues. V shed 7 bases and J 8 bases; nucleotides not matched to a gene: 11. Germline CDR1 reads SQVTM; CDR2 reads ANQGSEA. CDR3 coding DNA: TGCAGCGCGGCCCTAGCGGGAGTTCGCGATGAGCAGTTCTTC. Translating gives CSAALAGVRDEQFF.

The genes are TRBV10-3 and TRBJ1-2, with D possibly being TRBD1 (5 bases). Between the trimmed V and J ends, which lost 5 bases and 5 bases, there was a span of 15 bases. CDR3 length equals 14 residues. Germline-derived CDR1 and CDR2 are ENHRY and SYGVKD. As DNA, the CDR3 is TGTGCCATCAGTCTACAACAGGCTGAATATGGCTACACCTTC. Protein: CAISLQQAEYGYTF.

The genes are TRBV9 and TRBJ1-3, with a tentative D call TRBD1 (5 bases). The CDR3 consists of 16 residues. Germline CDR1 SGDLS, CDR2 YYNGEE. The ends were cut back, 0 bases at V and 0 bases at J, with 10 bases in the middle. Here the CDR3 reads CASSVDGAHSGNTIYF. The CDR3 bases are TGTGCCAGCAGCGTAGACGGGGCCCACTCTGGAAACACCATATATTTT.

This clone appeared once. The chain has TRBV4-1 and TRBJ2-7; D is uncertain. V lost 7 bases and J lost 6, with 25 bases in between. The CDR3 extends over 16 amino acids. Looked up from germline, CDR1 is MGHRA and CDR2 is YSYEKL. CDR3 sequence (DNA): TGCGCCAGCACCCCGATCCTGAGAATCTTGACTGCCGAGCAGTACTTC. Translating it yields CASTPILRILTAEQYF.

V is TRBV28 and J is TRBJ1-3, with 7 bases matching TRBD1. Germline trimming cut 6 bases from V and 0 bases from J; bases unmatched to any gene: 8. CDR3 size: 16 residues. CDR1 is MDHEN, CDR2 SYDVKM, per germline. CDR3: CASRPRTGDSGNTIYF. CDR3 in DNA: TGTGCCAGCAGGCCTAGGACAGGAGACTCTGGAAACACCATATATTTT.

The V call is TRBV2, the J call TRBJ2-4; D unresolved. V was shortened by 6 bases and J by 0 bases, with 12 bases between the two germline ends. CDR1 is SNHLY and CDR2 is FYNNEI in the germline V gene. The CDR3 sequence is 15 residues long. The chain's CDR3 is CASRRHDLAKNIQYF. CDR3 in DNA: TGTGCCAGCAGAAGGCACGATCTAGCCAAAAACATTCAGTACTTC.

V is TRBV27 and J is TRBJ2-5, with 9 bases that match TRBD1. This CDR3 contains 13 residues. V shed 3 bases, J shed 7 bases, and the junction held 3 bases outside the gene matches. Germline-derived CDR1 and CDR2 are MNHEY and SMNVEV (reference sequence). The CDR3 spells CASSLGTGTTQYF. DNA of the CDR3: TGTGCCAGCAGTTTGGGGACAGGGACGACCCAGTACTTC.

The chain uses TRBV4-1 and TRBJ2-5; D may be TRBD2 (5 bases). This CDR3 contains 15 residues. Germline V gene sequence: CDR1 MGHRA, CDR2 YSYEKL. V lost 0 bases and J lost 4, with 12 bases in between. DNA of the CDR3: TGCGCCAGCAGCCAAGACCCAGCGCGGGCAGAGACCCAGTACTTC. This gives the protein CASSQDPARAETQYF.

V gene TRBV28 combines with J gene TRBJ1-2, with D possibly matching TRBD1 (6 bases). The CDR3 consists of 15 residues. Germline V CDR1 and CDR2: MDHEN, SYDVKM. V lost 3 bases to trimming and J lost 4 bases, with 15 bases between them. The CDR3 DNA sequence: TGTGCCAGCAGTTTGGGTGGGGGCCTCGTCTATGGCTACACCTTC. Protein product: CASSLGGGLVYGYTF.

The V and J genes are TRBV5-1 and TRBJ2-7; a weak D match, TRBD2 (6 bases). V was clipped by 4 bases and J by 0 bases, with 11 bases between them. CDR3 length equals 14 residues. In germline, CDR1 is SGHRS, CDR2 YFSETQ. The DNA for the CDR3 is TGCGCCAGCAGCCCAGGGAGGAGCTCCTACGAGCAGTACTTC. This translates into CASSPGRSSYEQYF.

The rearrangement links TRBV29-1 to TRBJ2-7; 8 nucleotides match TRBD2. This CDR3 has 15 residues. V lost 8 bases and J lost 3; bases outside the gene matches: 15. Germline lookup yields CDR1 SQVTM and CDR2 ANQGSEA. As DNA, the CDR3 is TGCAGCCCCCCCGGGGTTCGGGGGGGGGTCTACGAGCAGTACTTC. Protein: CSPPGVRGGVYEQYF.

This chain links TRBV28 with TRBJ2-7; tentatively, D is TRBD1 (6 bases). CDR1 is MDHEN and CDR2 is SYDVKM in the germline V gene. V was trimmed by 5 bases and J by 0 bases, leaving 17 bases between them. The CDR3 runs 16 residues. The CDR3 spells CASSPDTGRGSYEQYF. The CDR3 bases are TGTGCCAGCAGTCCGGATACAGGGAGAGGCTCCTACGAGCAGTACTTC.

The V gene is TRBV14, the J gene TRBJ2-3; TRBD2 matches 12 bases. The CDR3 covers 16 residues. The junction had 6 bases not matched to a gene; V was cut back by 4 bases and J by 4 bases. CDR1 is SGHDN and CDR2 is FVKESK in the germline V gene. The CDR3 DNA reads TGTGCCAGCAGCCGTAGACTAGCGGGAGATCCAGATACGCAGTATTTT. This sequence encodes CASSRRLAGDPDTQYF.

This chain joins TRBV28 and TRBJ2-7; D is unresolved. Trimming took 6 bases from V and 0 from J, leaving 15 bases between them. Germline V gives CDR1 MDHEN, CDR2 SYDVKM. The CDR3 length is 15 residues. CDR3: CASSLIPSSSYEQYF. DNA for the CDR3: TGTGCCAGCAGCCTTATCCCCTCGAGCTCCTACGAGCAGTACTTC.